This TCR beta chain originates from a study of memory CD4+ T cells and cytomegalovirus serostatus. Regarding the study as a whole: CMV serostatus prediction reached median AUC around 0.94, or 0.89 with US-trained model.

A few counts support this clone. The antigen is not known. Method: immunoSEQ multiplex PCR; TCRdb's copy keeps in-frame clones and lacks some. Among some 41,000 clones, around 75% were seen once, and the ten largest hold approximately 0.77%. This CDR3 is built from 13 residues. V lost 3 bases to trimming and J lost 11 bases, with 16 bases between them. The germline V gene has CDR1 MNHEY and CDR2 SVGAGI. The sort gate was single viable CD3+CD4+CD8-CD45RO+ cells for memory CD4+ T cells. CMV serostatus came from serum IgG against pp150, pp28, p38, p52. Sequenced sample: memory CD4+ T cells from blood. The source is an adult in good health and CMV-seronegative. The chain carries TRBV6-5 and TRBJ1-1; D not certain. For the CDR3, the DNA is TGTGCCAGCAGTTATCCCAGTAGAGGTGTTGCTTTCTTT. Protein: CASSYPSRGVAFF.